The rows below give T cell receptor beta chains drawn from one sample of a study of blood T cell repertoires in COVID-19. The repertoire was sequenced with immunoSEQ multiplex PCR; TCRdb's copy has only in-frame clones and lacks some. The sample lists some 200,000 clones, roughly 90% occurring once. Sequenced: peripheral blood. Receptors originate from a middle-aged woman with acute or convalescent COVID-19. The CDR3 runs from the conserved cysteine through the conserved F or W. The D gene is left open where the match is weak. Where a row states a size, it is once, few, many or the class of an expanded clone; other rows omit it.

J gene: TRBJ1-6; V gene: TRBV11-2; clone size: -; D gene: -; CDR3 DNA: TGTGCCAGCAGCTTTCCCCGGGGGAGGACAAATTCACCCCTCCACTTT; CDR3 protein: CASSFPRGRTNSPLHF
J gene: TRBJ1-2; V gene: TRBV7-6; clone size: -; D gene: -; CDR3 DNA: TGTGCCAGCAGCTTAAAACAGCGGGGAGGGACACCCTATGGCTACACCTTC; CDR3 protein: CASSLKQRGGTPYGYTF
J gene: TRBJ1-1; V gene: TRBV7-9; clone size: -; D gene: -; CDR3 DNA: TGTGCCAGCAGCCGGCGGCAGGGCCTTGAAGCTTTCTTT; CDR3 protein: CASSRRQGLEAFF
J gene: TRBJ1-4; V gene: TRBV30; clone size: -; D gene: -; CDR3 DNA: TGTGCCTGGAGTGTGGGGCAGGGGCTTCCAAAACTGTTTTTT; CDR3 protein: CAWSVGQGLPKLFF
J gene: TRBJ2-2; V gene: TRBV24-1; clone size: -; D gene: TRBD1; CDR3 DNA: TGTGCCACCAGTGATGTACCCGGGACAGGGAGCACCGGGGAGCTGTTTTTT; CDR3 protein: CATSDVPGTGSTGELFF
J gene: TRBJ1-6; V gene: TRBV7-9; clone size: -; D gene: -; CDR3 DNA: TGTGCCAGCAGCTCCGGGGGAGGCGCAGGACCGAATTCACCCCTCCACTTT; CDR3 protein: CASSSGGGAGPNSPLHF
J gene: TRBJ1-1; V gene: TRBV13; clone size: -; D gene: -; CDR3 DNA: TGTGCCAGCAGCCTTTACACTGAAGCTTTCTTT; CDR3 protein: CASSLYTEAFF
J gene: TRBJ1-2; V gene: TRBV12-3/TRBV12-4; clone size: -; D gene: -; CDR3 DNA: TGTGCCAGCAGTCTGAGTAACTATGGCTACACCTTC; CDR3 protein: CASSLSNYGYTF
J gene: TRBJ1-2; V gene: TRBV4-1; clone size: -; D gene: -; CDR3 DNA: TGCGCCAGCAGCCACCCAGCACAGAATTCCTATGGCTACACCTTC; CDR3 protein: CASSHPAQNSYGYTF
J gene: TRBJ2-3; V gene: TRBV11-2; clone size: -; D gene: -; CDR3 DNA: TGTGCCAGCAGCTTCGAACTAGCCGTTGCAGATACGCAGTATTTT; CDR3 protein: CASSFELAVADTQYF
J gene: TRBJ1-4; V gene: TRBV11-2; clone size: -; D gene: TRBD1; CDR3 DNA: TGTGCCAGCAGCCCGCCCGGGACAGGGGAGGAAAAACTGTTTTTT; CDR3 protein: CASSPPGTGEEKLFF
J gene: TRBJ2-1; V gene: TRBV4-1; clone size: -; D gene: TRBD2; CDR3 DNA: TGCGCCAGCAGCCAAGGGGGTAGGGCTAGCGGGGGGGCCGTCGATGAGCAGTTCTTC; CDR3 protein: CASSQGGRASGGAVDEQFF
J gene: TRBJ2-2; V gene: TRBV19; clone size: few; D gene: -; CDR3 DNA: TGTGCCAGTAGCACGCGGACAGCCAACACCGGGGAGCTGTTTTTT; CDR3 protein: CASSTRTANTGELFF
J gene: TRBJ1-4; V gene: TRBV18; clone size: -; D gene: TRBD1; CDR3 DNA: TGTGCCAGCTCACCGGCCAGGGACAGCCATGAAAAACTGTTTTTT; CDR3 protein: CASSPARDSHEKLFF
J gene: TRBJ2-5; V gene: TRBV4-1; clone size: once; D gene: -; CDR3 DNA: TGCGCCAGCAGCCAAGATTGGGGGGTCCAAGAGACCCAGTACTTC; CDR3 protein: CASSQDWGVQETQYF
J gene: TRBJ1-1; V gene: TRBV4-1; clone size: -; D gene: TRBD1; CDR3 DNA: TGCGCCAGCAGCCAACCGTGGGCAGGGGGCACTGAAGCTTTCTTT; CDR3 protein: CASSQPWAGGTEAFF
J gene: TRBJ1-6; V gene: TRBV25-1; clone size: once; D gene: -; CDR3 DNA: TGTGCCAGCAGACAGGACCAAGAAGCCCTCCACTTT; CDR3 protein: CASRQDQEALHF
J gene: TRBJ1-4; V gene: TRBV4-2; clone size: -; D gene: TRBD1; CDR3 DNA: TGTGCCAGCAGCCAAGATCCGGCAGGGGGTAATGAAAAACTGTTTTTT; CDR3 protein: CASSQDPAGGNEKLFF
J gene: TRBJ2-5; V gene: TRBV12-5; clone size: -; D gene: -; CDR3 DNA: TGTGCTAGTGGTTTGGTCCCCGGGGAGCGAGAGACCCAGTACTTC; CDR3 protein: CASGLVPGERETQYF
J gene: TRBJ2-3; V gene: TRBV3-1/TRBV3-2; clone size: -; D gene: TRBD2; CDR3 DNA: TGTGCCAGCAGCCGTCGACTAGCGGGGGGAACAGATACGCAGTATTTT; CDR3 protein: CASSRRLAGGTDTQYF
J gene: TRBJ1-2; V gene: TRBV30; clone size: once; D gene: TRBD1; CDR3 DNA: TGTGCCTGGAGCGGGGACAGGGGAAACTATGGCTACACCTTC; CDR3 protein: CAWSGDRGNYGYTF
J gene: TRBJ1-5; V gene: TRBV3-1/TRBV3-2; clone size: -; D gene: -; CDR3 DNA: TGTGCCAGCAGCCAAGGAGTCCTCGTAAATCAGCCCCAGCATTTT; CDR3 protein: CASSQGVLVNQPQHF
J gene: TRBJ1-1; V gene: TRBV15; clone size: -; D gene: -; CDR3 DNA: TGTGCCACCAGATTGTACAACACACAAAACACTGAAGCTTTCTTT; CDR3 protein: CATRLYNTQNTEAFF
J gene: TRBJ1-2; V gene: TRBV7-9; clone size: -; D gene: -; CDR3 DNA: TGTGCCAGCAGCCCCCGGGGGTGGAATCACACTAACTATGGCTACACCTTC; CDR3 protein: CASSPRGWNHTNYGYTF
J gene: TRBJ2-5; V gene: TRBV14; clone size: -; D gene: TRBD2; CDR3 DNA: TGTGCCAGCAGCCAAGTTGCGGGGGGGAGCGAGACCCAGTACTTC; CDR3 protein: CASSQVAGGSETQYF
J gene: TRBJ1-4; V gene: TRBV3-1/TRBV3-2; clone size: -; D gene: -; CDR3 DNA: TGTGCCAGCAGCCAAGATAGCGGGTTGGCTAATGAAAAACTGTTTTTT; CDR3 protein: CASSQDSGLANEKLFF
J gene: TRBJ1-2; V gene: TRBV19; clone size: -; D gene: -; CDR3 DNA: TGTGCCAGTAGTATAACAGGTCTTGGCGCCTATGGCTACACCTTC; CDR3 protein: CASSITGLGAYGYTF